Described below is a single T cell receptor (beta chain) sequence and its context. Its antigen target is currently unknown. It has no much larger one-base neighbor in the sample; base qualities were not kept. There are 18 amino acids in the CDR3, from cysteine to phenylalanine inclusive. The entry retains the CDR3 DNA only, 54 bases that are in frame from base 1. Preparation of the library involved the immunoSEQ multiplex PCR assay. TCRdb stores this immuneACCESS table with in-frame sequences only. Part of the clones is absent; in the studies checked, under half of the shortfall reflects unresolved V genes, and no reason is known for the rest. This sample comprises approximately 100,000 clones, just over 90% of them detected only once. 2% to 3% of the sample comes from the top ten. These data belong to a study of T cell changes during pregnancy in multiple sclerosis (dated by TCRdb to the late 2010s). About the study as a whole: In women with multiple sclerosis, the researchers looked at how the T cell repertoire shifted as pregnancy progressed.

This clonotype was obtained from a female donor in good health, enrolled as a control in a pregnancy study. Sample: peripheral blood, taken after pregnancy. Rearrangement joined TRBV21-1 to TRBJ1-4; the table's D call TRBD1 went unverified against the DNA. TRBV21-1 is tagged as a pseudogene. The nucleotide sequence reads TGTGCCAGCAGCAATCGGGCCAGGGGAAGTACAACTAATGAAAAACTGTTTTTT. This is translated as CASSNRARGSTTNEKLFF.